These 28 T cell receptor beta chains were all obtained from the same sample, sequenced in a study of OX40 agonist ivuxolimab in advanced cancers. Sequencing was performed with immunoSEQ multiplex PCR; in TCRdb, only in-frame clones are kept and a portion is missing. Of about 48,000 clones listed, 83% are singletons. Specimen: CD4+ or CD8+ T cells sorted from blood, collected in a trial of the OX40 agonist ivuxolimab. The receptors originated from an adult with an advanced solid tumor such as melanoma, head and neck, liver or kidney cancer.

The gene calls are TRBV5-1 and TRBJ2-5; a possible D gene is TRBD1 (6 bases). This CDR3 has 13 residues. With 4 bases removed from V and 1 base from J, the gap between germline ends came to 8 bases. Germline V gene lookup returns CDR1 SGHRS and CDR2 YFSETQ. CDR3: CASSPQGQETQYF. The CDR3 DNA is TGCGCCAGCAGCCCACAGGGCCAAGAGACCCAGTACTTC.

DNA for the CDR3: TGCGCCAGCAGCTCGGACAGTGGGAGTGACGAGCAGTACTTC. Amino acid sequence: CASSSDSGSDEQYF. The rearrangement uses TRBV5-1 and TRBJ2-7; TRBD1 is a possible D gene (6 bases). There are 14 residues in the CDR3. Germline CDR1 reads SGHRS; CDR2 reads YFSETQ. The germline V and J ends were trimmed by 3 bases and 5 bases, with 15 bases remaining between them.

The chain is built from TRBV29-1 and TRBJ1-2, with TRBD1 matching 7 bases. The CDR3 is made up of 12 amino acids. Germline V gene data show CDR1 as SQVTM and CDR2 as ANQGSEA. V trimming: 4 bases; J trimming: 7 bases; junction bases outside the gene matches: 6. Written as DNA, the CDR3 is TGCAGCGTTGTCGACAGGGACAGTGGCTACACCTTC. It translates to CSVVDRDSGYTF. Combining the CDR3 with reference TRBV29-1 and TRBJ1-2 gives the whole variable domain SAVISQKPSRDICQRGTSLTIQCQVDSQVTMMFWYRQQPGQSLTLIATANQGSEATYESGFVIDKFPISRPNLTFSTLTVSNMSPEDSSIYLCSVVDRDSGYTFGSGTRLTVV.

V gene TRBV11-2 combines with J gene TRBJ2-7, with D maybe TRBD2 (6 bases). Germline values: CDR1 SGHAT, CDR2 FQNNGV. Trimming took 5 bases from V and 2 from J, leaving 19 bases between them. There are 16 residues in the CDR3. The CDR3 region has the DNA TGTGCCAGCAGCCAGAGCCGGGACGGAGGGGCCTACGAGCAGTACTTC. Encoded protein: CASSQSRDGGAYEQYF.

The chain employs TRBV2 and TRBJ2-5; D remains ambiguous. CDR3 length: 13 residues. The V and J ends lost 3 bases and 1 base respectively, with 6 bases between them. Germline V gives CDR1 SNHLY, CDR2 FYNNEI. The CDR3 region has the DNA TGTGCCAGCAGTGATTCCTCCCAAGAGACCCAGTACTTC. Translated, it gives CASSDSSQETQYF.

The chain is built from TRBV6-5 and TRBJ2-7; D unresolved. Trimming left V 7 bases short and J 6 bases short, with 19 bases between. CDR1 MNHEY and CDR2 SVGAGI come from the germline V gene. The CDR3 is made up of 14 amino acids. The CDR3 sequence: CASTLLPIPSEQYF. The CDR3 coding sequence is TGTGCCAGCACCCTGTTGCCGATCCCTTCCGAGCAGTACTTC.

This rearrangement joins TRBV9 to TRBJ2-2; D is possibly TRBD1 or TRBD2 (6 bases each). CDR1 and CDR2 (germline): SGDLS, YYNGEE. V lost 3 bases, J lost 5 bases, and 14 bases lay in between. The CDR3 runs to 15 residues. The chain's CDR3 is CASSGSQGRTGELFF. As DNA, the CDR3 is TGTGCCAGCAGCGGTAGCCAGGGGAGGACCGGGGAGCTGTTTTTT.

This clone was recorded a few times. The chain is built from TRBV5-5 and TRBJ2-7; D is unresolved. Germline V CDR1 and CDR2: SGHKS, YYEKEE (reference sequence). The CDR3 sequence is 15 residues long. The V end lost 6 bases, the J end lost 0 bases, and 16 bases lay between the germline ends. The CDR3 region is CASTKAVLSSYEQYF. CDR3 coding DNA: TGTGCCAGCACCAAGGCCGTACTAAGCTCCTACGAGCAGTACTTC.

This chain joins TRBV7-2 and TRBJ2-3; maybe TRBD1 (6 bases). The CDR3 has 18 residues. V lost 5 bases, J lost 0 bases, and 21 bases lay in between. Looked up from germline, CDR1 is SGHTA and CDR2 is FQGNSA. Written as DNA, the CDR3 is TGTGCCAGCAGCCCAGGACAGATCTACGTAACTAGCACAGATACGCAGTATTTT. Its translation: CASSPGQIYVTSTDTQYF.

The chain joins TRBV2 to TRBJ1-5, with a possible D match to TRBD1 (5 bases). The CDR3 spans 15 residues. CDR1 and CDR2 from the germline V gene are SNHLY and FYNNEI. Trimming stripped 3 bases from V and 3 bases from J, with 12 bases between. The CDR3 sequence is CASSEVGLPNQPQHF. Written as DNA, the CDR3 is TGTGCCAGCAGTGAGGTGGGACTACCCAATCAGCCCCAGCATTTT.

The genes are TRBV5-1 and TRBJ2-3; no clear D. CDR1 is SGHRS, CDR2 YFSETQ, per germline. V lost 0 bases, J lost 0 bases, and 5 bases lay in between. CDR3 length: 14 amino acids. The CDR3 nucleotides are TGCGCCAGCAGCTTGGGAGCAAGCACAGATACGCAGTATTTT. Amino acids: CASSLGASTDTQYF.

The J gene is TRBJ1-4, the V gene TRBV6-1; no definite D call. Germline CDR1 and CDR2: MNHNS and SASEGT. With 3 bases removed from V and 2 bases from J, the gap between germline ends came to 10 bases. The CDR3 is 15 amino acids. The DNA of the CDR3 is TGTGCCAGCAGTGATTCGAGATGGACTAATGAAAAACTGTTTTTT. This codes for CASSDSRWTNEKLFF.

The chain has TRBV7-2 and TRBJ1-3, with TRBD1 matching over 7 bases. Unmatched junction bases numbered 3, after V lost 4 bases and J lost 0 bases. CDR1 SGHTA and CDR2 FQGNSA come from the germline V gene. The CDR3 length is 15 residues. The CDR3 nucleotides read TGTGCCAGCAGCTCGACAGGGCGCTCTGGAAACACCATATATTTT. It translates to CASSSTGRSGNTIYF.

The chain has TRBV11-2 and TRBJ1-5, with TRBD1 identical over 11 bases. Trimming removed 1 base from V and 7 bases from J; junction bases left unmatched: 3. The CDR3 totals 15 residues. Germline V lookup: CDR1 SGHAT, CDR2 FQNNGV. Written as DNA, the CDR3 is TGTGCCAGCAGCTTAGCGGACAGGGGGCACCAGCCCCAGCATTTT. It specifies CASSLADRGHQPQHF.

The J gene is TRBJ1-6, the V gene TRBV6-1, with 7 nucleotides matching TRBD1. Germline V gives CDR1 MNHNS, CDR2 SASEGT. The V gene end was trimmed by 6 bases and the J gene end by 4 bases; junction bases not matched to a gene: 6. This CDR3 region has 15 residues. CDR3 amino acids: CASSAGTVYNSPLHF. The DNA for the CDR3 is TGTGCCAGCAGCGCCGGGACAGTTTATAATTCACCCCTCCACTTT.

V is TRBV4-3 and J is TRBJ1-1, with D possibly matching TRBD1 (5 bases). V was pared by 2 bases and J by 0 bases, with 7 bases between. This CDR3 comprises 14 residues. The V gene's germline CDR1 is LGHNA and CDR2 YSLEER. CDR3 protein: CASSQQGMNTEAFF. In nucleotides, the CDR3 is TGCGCCAGCAGCCAACAGGGCATGAACACTGAAGCTTTCTTT.

This chain joins TRBV5-5 and TRBJ2-2; 8 nucleotides agree with TRBD2. J was trimmed by 4 bases and V by 2 bases; bases with no gene match: 4. CDR1 SGHKS and CDR2 YYEKEE come from the germline V gene (reference sequence). There are 15 residues in the CDR3. CDR3 protein: CASSFERGSTGELFF. CDR3 DNA: TGTGCCAGCAGCTTCGAGCGGGGGAGCACCGGGGAGCTGTTTTTT.

The J gene is TRBJ2-7, the V gene TRBV5-1; 13 bases align to TRBD2. CDR3 length: 17 amino acids. The germline gives CDR1 SGHRS, CDR2 YFSETQ. V lost 4 bases, J lost 3 bases, and 10 bases stayed unmatched. CDR3 loop: CASSPHRGLAGIYEQYF. The CDR3 nucleotides read TGCGCCAGCAGCCCACACCGGGGACTAGCGGGGATCTACGAGCAGTACTTC.

This clone has just a few counts. The gene calls are TRBV7-2 and TRBJ2-3, with D maybe TRBD1 (5 bases). The germline V gene has CDR1 SGHTA and CDR2 FQGNSA. The CDR3 is made up of 18 amino acids. Deletions cut 6 bases from V and 0 bases from J, with 22 bases between. For the CDR3, the DNA is TGTGCCAGCAGATACAGGAGCCCCGTACGCACTAGCACAGATACGCAGTATTTT. It translates to CASRYRSPVRTSTDTQYF.

This clone was detected only once. The V call is TRBV11-2, the J call TRBJ2-7, with a weak D call TRBD1 (5 bases). Germline V gives CDR1 SGHAT, CDR2 FQNNGV. This CDR3 region has 15 residues. V shed 3 bases and J shed 3 bases, with 15 bases lying between them. The CDR3 DNA reads as TGTGCCAGCAGCTTCCAGGCAGGGAAAGACTACGAGCAGTACTTC. Translation gives CASSFQAGKDYEQYF.

The genes are TRBV5-6 and TRBJ1-2; D remains unclear. The CDR3 covers 12 residues. Germline V gives CDR1 SGHDT, CDR2 YYEEEE. Trimming took 2 bases from V and 5 from J, leaving 7 bases between them. CDR3 region: CASSFQEYGYTF. The CDR3 region has the DNA TGTGCCAGCAGCTTCCAGGAATATGGCTACACCTTC.

The chain has TRBV20-1 and TRBJ2-7; no clear D gene. CDR3 length: 11 residues. The germline CDR1 and CDR2 sequences are DFQATT and SNEGSKA (reference sequence). V gave up 6 bases and J gave up 4 bases, with 10 bases separating them. Here the CDR3 DNA reads TGCAGTGCCCCTATCCGGTACGAGCAGTACTTC. It is translated as CSAPIRYEQYF.

By frequency in the sample, this clone is medium-sized. The chain employs TRBV14 and TRBJ1-1, with unresolved D. V dropped 0 bases and J dropped 3 bases, with 5 bases sitting between them. Germline V gives CDR1 SGHDN, CDR2 FVKESK. This CDR3 contains 13 residues. DNA of the CDR3: TGTGCCAGCAGCCAAGAATGGGACACTGAAGCTTTCTTT. Translation gives CASSQEWDTEAFF.

The CDR3 DNA reads as TGTGCCAGCAGTCGGAGATTGAACACTGAAGCTTTCTTT. Protein product: CASSRRLNTEAFF. The V gene is TRBV6-6, the J gene TRBJ1-1; D is unclear. The germline gives CDR1 MNHNY, CDR2 SVGAGI (reference sequence). The CDR3 runs 13 residues. V gave up 5 bases and J gave up 0 bases, with 7 bases separating them.

V gene TRBV7-3 combines with J gene TRBJ2-1, with 8 bases lining up with TRBD1. This CDR3 has 16 amino acids. Germline-derived CDR1 and CDR2 are SGHTA and FQGTGA. V dropped 0 bases and J dropped 5; count of bases not matched to a gene: 6. The CDR3 here is CASSLTGGQVNNEQFF. The CDR3 region has the DNA TGTGCCAGCAGCTTAACGGGGGGACAGGTGAACAATGAGCAGTTCTTC.

The rearrangement joins TRBV6-4 to TRBJ1-1, with D unresolved. Germline V gene lookup returns CDR1 MRHNA and CDR2 SNTAGT. V was shortened by 6 bases and J by 0 bases, with 11 bases between the two germline ends. The CDR3 runs to 14 residues. The DNA of the CDR3 is TGTGCCAGCAGACCCGAGGGTATGAACACTGAAGCTTTCTTT. Translation gives CASRPEGMNTEAFF.

This chain connects TRBV21-1 to TRBJ1-4; the D call TRBD1 from the table was never checked on the DNA. TRBV21-1 is shown as a pseudogene. The CDR3 extends over 13 amino acids. In DNA, the CDR3 is TGTGCCAGCGCGGGACAGGGGGGGGAAAAACTGTTTTTT. Amino acid sequence: CASAGQGGEKLFF.

The J gene is TRBJ2-3, the V gene TRBV9; D possibly corresponds to TRBD2 (7 bases). From germline, CDR1 is SGDLS and CDR2 YYNGEE. This CDR3 comprises 16 residues. Trimming removed 0 bases from V and 1 base from J, with 12 bases in between. CDR3 bases: TGTGCCAGCAGCGTAGGTGCGGGGGCCCGCACAGATACGCAGTATTTT. It codes for CASSVGAGARTDTQYF.